The source of this TCR beta chain is a study of cytomegalovirus exposure and HLA in healthy donors. About the research overall: The study placed over 65% of its 398 genotyped donors in the Caucasian-associated ancestry cluster. Study findings and constraints: As a later analysis showed, a missense DCLRE1C variant was linked to trimming of TCR beta V- and J-genes.

Details on this clone: Its specificity is unknown.

PCR employed 60 Vbeta and 13 Jbeta primers. TCRdb keeps only in-frame clones here, not all; method: immunoSEQ multiplex PCR. The table includes 150,000 to 200,000 clones, 70% to 90% detected once. The V and J ends lost 1 base and 2 bases, in that order; junction bases with no gene match: 4. In germline, CDR1 is SEHNR, CDR2 FQNEAQ (reference sequence). The CDR3 has 16 amino acids. This sequence joins TRBV7-9 and TRBJ1-3; 8 positions match TRBD1. Source material: PBMCs. The TCR originated in a girl aged 5 to 17 in good health and CMV-seropositive. CDR3 sequence reads: CASSLVSGGAGNTIYF. In DNA form, the CDR3 reads TGTGCCAGCAGCTTAGTTTCAGGGGGCGCTGGAAACACCATATATTTT. The full variable domain, rest sourced from reference TRBV7-9 and TRBJ1-3, is DTGVSQNPRHKITKRGQNVTFRCDPISEHNRLYWYRQTLGQGPEFLTYFQNEAQLEKSRLLSDRFSAERPKGSFSTLEIQRTEQGDSAMYLCASSLVSGGAGNTIYFGEGSWLTVV.